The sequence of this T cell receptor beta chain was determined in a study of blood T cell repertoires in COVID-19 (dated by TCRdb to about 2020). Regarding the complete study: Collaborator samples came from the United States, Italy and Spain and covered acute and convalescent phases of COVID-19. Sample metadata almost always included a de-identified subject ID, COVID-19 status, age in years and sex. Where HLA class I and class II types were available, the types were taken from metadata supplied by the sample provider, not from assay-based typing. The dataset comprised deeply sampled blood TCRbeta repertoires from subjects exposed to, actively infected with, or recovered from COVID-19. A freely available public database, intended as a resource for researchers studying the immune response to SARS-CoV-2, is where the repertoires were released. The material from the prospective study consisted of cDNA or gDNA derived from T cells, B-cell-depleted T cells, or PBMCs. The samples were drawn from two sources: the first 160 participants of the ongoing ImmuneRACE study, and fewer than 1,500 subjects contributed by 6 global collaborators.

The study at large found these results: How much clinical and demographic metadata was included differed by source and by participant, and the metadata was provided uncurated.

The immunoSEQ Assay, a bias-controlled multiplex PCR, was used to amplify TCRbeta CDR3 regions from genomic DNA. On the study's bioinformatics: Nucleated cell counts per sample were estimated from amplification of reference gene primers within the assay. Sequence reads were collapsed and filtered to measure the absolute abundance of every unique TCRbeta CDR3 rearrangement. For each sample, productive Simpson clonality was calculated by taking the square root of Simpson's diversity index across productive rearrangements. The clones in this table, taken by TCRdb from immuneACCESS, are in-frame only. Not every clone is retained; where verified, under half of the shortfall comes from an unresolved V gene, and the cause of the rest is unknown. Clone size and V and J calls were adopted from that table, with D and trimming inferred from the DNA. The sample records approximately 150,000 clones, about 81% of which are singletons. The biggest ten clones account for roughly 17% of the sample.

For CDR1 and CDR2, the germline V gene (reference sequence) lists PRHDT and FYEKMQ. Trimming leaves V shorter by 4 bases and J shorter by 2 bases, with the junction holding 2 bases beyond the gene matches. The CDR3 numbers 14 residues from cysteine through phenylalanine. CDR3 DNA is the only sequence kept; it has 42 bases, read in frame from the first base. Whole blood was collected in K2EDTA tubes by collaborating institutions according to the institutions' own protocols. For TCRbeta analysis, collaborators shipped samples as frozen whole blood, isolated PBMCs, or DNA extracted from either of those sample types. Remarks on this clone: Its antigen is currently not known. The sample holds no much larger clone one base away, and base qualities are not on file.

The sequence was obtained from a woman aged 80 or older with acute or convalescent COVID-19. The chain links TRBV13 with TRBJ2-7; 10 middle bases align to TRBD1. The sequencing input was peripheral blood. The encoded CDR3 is CASSSGTGAYEQYF. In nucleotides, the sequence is TGTGCCAGCAGCTCCGGGACAGGGGCCTACGAGCAGTACTTC.